The next 23 T cell receptor beta chains were all read from a single sample in a study of cytomegalovirus exposure and HLA in healthy donors (dated by TCRdb to 2016 to 2017). Library method: the immunoSEQ multiplex PCR assay. The immuneACCESS repertoire file appears here via TCRdb, limited to in-frame rearrangements. These files lack a portion of the clones; in checked studies, under half of the deficit traces to unresolved V genes, and the cause of the others is not known. Present in this sample are about 190,000 clones, around 86% of which were seen just once. Over 1.1% of the sample rests with the top ten. The sequenced sample consisted of PBMCs. The receptors come from a woman younger than 30 in good health and CMV-seronegative.

The rearrangement uses TRBV5-1 and TRBJ1-2; perhaps TRBD1 as D (6 bases). CDR1 SGHRS and CDR2 YFSETQ come from the germline V gene. V dropped 3 bases and J dropped 8 bases, with 26 bases sitting between them. The CDR3 consists of 17 residues. CDR3 residues: CASSWPPGGGQFMGYTF. The CDR3, as DNA: TGCGCCAGCAGCTGGCCCCCGGGGGGGGGCCAGTTTATGGGCTACACCTTC.

The V call is TRBV6-1, the J call TRBJ1-4; D gene unclear. The CDR3 runs 13 residues. V gave up 3 bases and J gave up 8 bases, with 10 bases separating them. Germline CDR1 is MNHNS and CDR2 is SASEGT. CDR3 residues: CASSEGGREKLFF. Written as DNA, the CDR3 is TGTGCCAGCAGTGAGGGTGGGAGGGAAAAACTGTTTTTT.

The chain carries TRBV10-3 and TRBJ2-2; tentatively, D is TRBD1 (5 bases). The CDR3 spans 14 residues. The V gene lost 5 bases and the J gene lost 4 bases, with 11 bases spanning the gap. Germline V gives CDR1 ENHRY, CDR2 SYGVKD. The CDR3 sequence is CAISRQGSTGELFF. The CDR3 DNA follows: TGTGCCATCAGTCGGCAGGGAAGCACCGGGGAGCTGTTTTTT.

This clone was seen only a few times. This chain joins TRBV10-1 and TRBJ1-6, with D possibly being TRBD1 (6 bases). The CDR3 is 16 residues long. Germline V lookup: CDR1 WNHNN, CDR2 SYGVQD (reference sequence). Trimming took 10 bases from V and 0 from J, leaving 16 bases between them. DNA for the CDR3: TGCGCCAACCGGACAGATTTAAGCTCCTATAATTCACCCCTCCACTTT. This sequence encodes CANRTDLSSYNSPLHF.

The chain couples TRBV6-4 to TRBJ2-1; TRBD2 matches 10 bases. Germline V lookup: CDR1 MRHNA, CDR2 SNTAGT. This CDR3 is 16 amino acids long. Trimming took 0 bases from V and 5 from J; bases not matched to a gene: 4. This CDR3 is CASSDSVAGGNNEQFF. CDR3 DNA: TGTGCCAGCAGTGACTCGGTAGCGGGAGGAAACAATGAGCAGTTCTTC.

This clone was recorded only once. The V and J genes are TRBV27 and TRBJ1-4; 7 bases are a match to TRBD1. The germline gives CDR1 MNHEY, CDR2 SMNVEV (reference sequence). V shed 7 bases, J shed 8 bases, and the junction held 13 bases outside the gene matches. This CDR3 comprises 15 residues. CDR3 in DNA: TGTGCCAGCATCCTATTCAGGAGGGGGCAGGAAAAACTGTTTTTT. Amino acids: CASILFRRGQEKLFF.

The chain recombines TRBV11-2 with TRBJ2-5; perhaps TRBD2 as D (5 bases). Germline V gene sequence: CDR1 SGHAT, CDR2 FQNNGV. The CDR3 has 14 residues. Trimming took 5 bases from V and 2 from J, leaving 12 bases between them. CDR3: CASSPDYSQETQYF. The CDR3 bases are TGTGCCAGCAGCCCCGACTACTCACAAGAGACCCAGTACTTC.

This chain links TRBV30 with TRBJ2-7, with 10 bases fitting TRBD2. The V segment lost 3 bases and the J segment 5 bases; nucleotides outside the gene matches: 10. CDR3 length: 15 amino acids. Germline V lookup: CDR1 GTSNPN, CDR2 SVGIG (reference sequence). The CDR3 loop reads CAWSSGLAGVDEQYF. The CDR3 bases are TGTGCCTGGAGCAGTGGGCTAGCGGGAGTAGACGAGCAGTACTTC.

The rearrangement links TRBV2 to TRBJ2-1, with TRBD2 matching over 12 bases. This CDR3 has 16 residues. Trimming removed 6 bases from V and 7 bases from J; junction bases left unmatched: 10. The germline V gene encodes CDR1 SNHLY and CDR2 FYNNEI. The CDR3 is CASRTQPTSGGNEQFF. The CDR3, as DNA: TGTGCCAGCAGGACCCAGCCGACTAGCGGGGGTAATGAGCAGTTCTTC.

This clone was seen a few times. The chain links TRBV13 to TRBJ1-5; 8 bases match TRBD1. The CDR3 is 15 residues long. Germline V CDR1 and CDR2: PRHDT, FYEKMQ (reference sequence). J gave up 0 bases and V 3 bases, and 1 base lay outside the gene matches. The CDR3 DNA reads as TGTGCCAGCAGCTTGGACAGGGTTAGCAATCAGCCCCAGCATTTT. The encoded protein is CASSLDRVSNQPQHF.

This chain links TRBV7-8 with TRBJ1-5, with 9 nucleotides matching TRBD1. V was clipped by 5 bases and J by 3 bases; unmatched bases: 11. The CDR3 covers 17 residues. Germline values: CDR1 SGHVS, CDR2 FQNEAQ. The CDR3 loop reads CASSRIPGQGNNQPQHF. CDR3 DNA: TGTGCCAGCAGCCGAATACCGGGACAGGGTAACAATCAGCCCCAGCATTTT.

The chain employs TRBV30 and TRBJ1-5; D is ambiguous. Germline V gene lookup returns CDR1 GTSNPN and CDR2 SVGIG (reference sequence). The CDR3 is made up of 13 amino acids. V was pared by 0 bases and J by 1 base, with 4 bases between. In nucleotides, the CDR3 is TGTGCCTGGAGTGTAATAAGCAATCAGCCCCAGCATTTT. Amino acids: CAWSVISNQPQHF.

J is TRBJ2-1 and V is TRBV6-5; no definite D call. The CDR3 length is 12 residues. Per the germline V gene, CDR1 is MNHEY and CDR2 is SVGAGI. V was clipped by 8 bases and J by 8 bases, with 13 bases between them. The CDR3 loop is CASARLVDEQFF. The CDR3 DNA reads TGTGCCAGCGCCCGACTTGTGGATGAGCAGTTCTTC.

The chain joins TRBV20-1 to TRBJ2-1, with D unclear. CDR3 length: 11 residues. The V and J ends lost 5 bases and 11 bases respectively, with 13 bases between them. Per germline, CDR1 DFQATT and CDR2 SNEGSKA (reference sequence). Written as DNA, the CDR3 is TGCAGTGCTCTTAGCCCTCCGCAGCAGTTCTTC. It yields the protein CSALSPPQQFF.

V is TRBV4-1 and J is TRBJ2-2; D might be TRBD1 (5 bases). Germline CDR1 and CDR2: MGHRA and YSYEKL. Trimming shortened V by 2 bases and J by 0 bases, and 7 bases separated the two germline ends. The CDR3 is 15 residues long. CDR3 sequence (DNA): TGCGCCAGCAGCCAATGGGGCACGAACACCGGGGAGCTGTTTTTT. Amino acids: CASSQWGTNTGELFF.

This clone was seen a single time. V and J are TRBV2 and TRBJ2-1; 7 positions match TRBD2. This CDR3 comprises 17 residues. CDR1 and CDR2 from the germline V gene are SNHLY and FYNNEI. Trimming cost V 3 bases and J 8 bases; bases outside gene matches: 16. This CDR3 reads CASSDLRPSGKRHEQFF. The CDR3 nucleotides are TGTGCCAGCAGTGACCTACGACCAAGCGGGAAGCGCCATGAGCAGTTCTTC.

This clone appeared a single time. CDR3 residues: CASGLAARSGMANEQFF. As DNA, the CDR3 is TGTGCTAGTGGTTTGGCAGCGCGTTCAGGGATGGCCAATGAGCAGTTCTTC. The rearrangement links TRBV12-5 to TRBJ2-1; weak D call: TRBD1 (5 bases). Germline loops: CDR1 LGHNT, CDR2 FRNRAP. The V and J ends lost 1 base and 6 bases respectively, with 19 bases between them. This CDR3 has 17 residues.

The chain is built from TRBV7-9 and TRBJ2-5, with TRBD2 identical over 10 bases. Germline trimming cut 4 bases from V and 5 bases from J; bases unmatched to any gene: 7. The length of the CDR3 is 15 residues. Germline CDR1 is SEHNR and CDR2 is FQNEAQ (reference sequence). The CDR3 loop reads CASSSRSGGAETQYF. The CDR3 nucleotides are TGTGCCAGCAGCTCTAGAAGCGGGGGGGCGGAGACCCAGTACTTC.

The V and J genes are TRBV9 and TRBJ1-1; TRBD1 might be the D (6 bases). The CDR3 has 15 amino acids. Looked up from germline, CDR1 is SGDLS and CDR2 is YYNGEE. The V gene lost 3 bases and the J gene lost 0 bases, with 12 bases spanning the gap. The CDR3 sequence: CASSATGNMNTEAFF. CDR3 coding DNA: TGTGCCAGCAGCGCAACAGGGAATATGAACACTGAAGCTTTCTTT.

The chain carries TRBV4-1 and TRBJ1-5; D is unclear. Germline-derived CDR1 and CDR2 are MGHRA and YSYEKL. With 2 bases removed from V and 0 bases from J, the gap between germline ends came to 17 bases. The CDR3 extends over 18 amino acids. CDR3 sequence (DNA): TGCGCCAGCAGCCAATGGAGCCTCCCTTTGTATAGCAATCAGCCCCAGCATTTT. This translates into CASSQWSLPLYSNQPQHF.

This chain links TRBV6-4 with TRBJ2-6, with TRBD2 identical over 7 bases. The ends lost 11 bases at V and 0 bases at J; junction bases unmatched: 16. Germline loops: CDR1 MRHNA, CDR2 SNTAGT. The CDR3 has 18 amino acids. The DNA of the CDR3 is TGTGCCTCCCGCCCCAGACTAGCTTTTATCTCTGGGGCCAACGTCCTGACTTTC. Translation: CASRPRLAFISGANVLTF.

This clone appeared a single time. The rearrangement uses TRBV27 and TRBJ1-6; possibly TRBD1 for D (5 bases). CDR1 is MNHEY and CDR2 is SMNVEV in the germline V gene (reference sequence). The CDR3 consists of 15 residues. V was shortened by 6 bases and J by 7 bases, with 16 bases between the two germline ends. CDR3 protein: CASRPSGGWNSPLHF. CDR3 nucleotide sequence: TGTGCCAGCAGACCTTCGGGGGGTTGGAATTCACCCCTCCACTTT.

V is TRBV9 and J is TRBJ2-7, with 7 bases matching TRBD1. Germline-derived CDR1 and CDR2 are SGDLS and YYNGEE. CDR3 length: 14 residues. V trimming: 2 bases; J trimming: 6 bases; junction bases outside the gene matches: 8. The DNA for the CDR3 is TGTGCCAGCAGCGTTGGACAGGCCACGGGCGAGCAGTACTTC. Its protein product is CASSVGQATGEQYF.